What follows is one TCR beta chain and its context. The repertoire was sequenced with immunoSEQ multiplex PCR; TCRdb's copy has only in-frame clones and lacks some. The repertoire consists of about 130,000 clones, with approximately 81% occurring once and the leading ten covering 3.5% to 4%. This sample was taken from a study of blood T cell repertoires in COVID-19. Study details: Some COVID-19 samples were acute and others convalescent; all came from the United States, Italy and Spain. PBMCs, B-cell-depleted T cells, or T cells provided the cDNA or gDNA that made up the material.

Germline values: CDR1 LGHDT, CDR2 YNNKEL (reference sequence). The CDR3 covers 14 residues. V shed 0 bases and J shed 3 bases, with 8 bases lying between them. This TCR was sampled from a woman aged 50 to 65 with acute or convalescent COVID-19. The chain has TRBV3-1 (or the pseudogene TRBV3-2) and TRBJ1-2; tentatively, D is TRBD1 (6 bases). Sequencing was carried out using peripheral blood. The CDR3 sequence is CASSQEQGDYGYTF. DNA for the CDR3: TGTGCCAGCAGCCAAGAACAGGGAGACTATGGCTACACCTTC.